The 21 T cell receptor beta chains reported below all come from one sample, sequenced in a study of shared clonotypes between healthy human individuals. Produced via immunoSEQ multiplex PCR; TCRdb's table is partial and in-frame only. The repertoire includes roughly 650,000 clones, 97% of them detected once, and around 0.057% sits in the top ten. Input material: naive CD4+ T cells sorted from blood. Subset described: CD45RA+ positively selected. The receptor source for this set is a woman in her twenties or thirties in good health.

The chain carries TRBV28 and TRBJ2-7; D call uncertain. The V and J ends lost 3 bases and 0 bases respectively, with 9 bases between them. The CDR3 consists of 14 residues. CDR1 is MDHEN, CDR2 SYDVKM, per germline. The CDR3 reads CASSFDPSSYEQYF. CDR3 DNA: TGTGCCAGCAGTTTCGATCCTAGCTCCTACGAGCAGTACTTC.

V is TRBV27 and J is TRBJ2-1; 7 bases match TRBD2. With 5 bases clipped from V and 0 bases from J, the junction kept 7 bases outside the gene matches. Germline CDR1 is MNHEY and CDR2 is SMNVEV (reference sequence). The CDR3 consists of 16 residues. CDR3 residues: CASSLTRGSSYNEQFF. Written as DNA, the CDR3 is TGTGCCAGCAGTCTTACGCGGGGGAGCTCCTACAATGAGCAGTTCTTC.

The chain carries TRBV7-9 and TRBJ1-6; 7 positions match TRBD1. The CDR3 spans 15 residues. V shed 4 bases, J shed 6 bases, and the junction held 6 bases outside the gene matches. Germline-derived CDR1 and CDR2 are SEHNR and FQNEAQ (reference sequence). The CDR3 DNA reads as TGTGCCAGCAGCTCCCAGGGGGGAACTAATTCACCCCTCCACTTT. Translating it yields CASSSQGGTNSPLHF.

A word on this clone: Other DNA sequences in the same sample also yield this CDR3. The chain uses TRBV5-1 and TRBJ2-3, with TRBD1 matching 7 bases. The V segment lost 7 bases and the J segment 2 bases; nucleotides outside the gene matches: 7. The CDR3 consists of 14 residues. Germline V gene sequence: CDR1 SGHRS, CDR2 YFSETQ. The CDR3 nucleotides read TGCGCCAGCTCACCGGGACAGTACACAGATACGCAGTATTTT. As protein: CASSPGQYTDTQYF.

The J gene is TRBJ2-7, the V gene TRBV6-5; TRBD2 matches 10 bases. V gave up 5 bases and J gave up 4 bases; unmatched junction bases: 2. This CDR3 spans 13 amino acids. Germline values: CDR1 MNHEY, CDR2 SVGAGI. The CDR3 bases are TGTGCCAGCAGTCGGACTAGCGGATACGAGCAGTACTTC. It is translated as CASSRTSGYEQYF.

The V gene is TRBV7-9, the J gene TRBJ1-1; D is unresolved. The CDR3 loop spans 13 amino acids. The V end was cut by 2 bases, the J end by 0 bases, with 4 bases between. CDR1 and CDR2 (germline): SEHNR, FQNEAQ (reference sequence). CDR3 nucleotides: TGTGCCAGCAGCTTAAGTCTGAACACTGAAGCTTTCTTT. Encoded protein: CASSLSLNTEAFF.

The CDR3 nucleotides read TGTGCCAGCAGCTTAGTTCTGGGGAGTGCAACTGAAGCTTTCTTT. Translated: CASSLVLGSATEAFF. The chain uses TRBV7-8 and TRBJ1-1; D unresolved. CDR3 length equals 15 residues. Trimming left V 1 base short and J 5 bases short, with 14 bases between. Germline V gives CDR1 SGHVS, CDR2 FQNEAQ.

The J gene is TRBJ1-3, the V gene TRBV2; 7 bases map to TRBD1. Germline V lookup: CDR1 SNHLY, CDR2 FYNNEI. The CDR3 spans 16 residues. After removal of 4 bases from V and 4 bases from J, the junction contained 10 bases not matched to a gene. CDR3 amino acids: CASSAGGGGSGNTIYF. The CDR3 nucleotides read TGTGCCAGCAGTGCTGGGGGAGGGGGCTCCGGAAACACCATATATTTT.

The chain couples TRBV6-1 to TRBJ1-6, with TRBD1 matching 8 bases. V shed 2 bases and J 13 bases; nucleotides not matched to a gene: 13. The CDR3 contains 16 residues. Germline CDR1 reads MNHNS; CDR2 reads SASEGT. The CDR3 sequence is CASSERPRTGTGPLHF. The CDR3 DNA follows: TGTGCCAGCAGTGAAAGGCCCAGGACAGGGACGGGTCCCCTCCACTTT.

This chain joins TRBV7-3 and TRBJ2-4, with unresolved D. V lost 2 bases, J lost 5 bases, and 16 bases lay in between. There are 16 residues in the CDR3. CDR1 is SGHTA, CDR2 FQGTGA, per germline. CDR3: CASSLHRRWPQNIQYF. In DNA, the CDR3 is TGTGCCAGCAGCTTACATCGGCGATGGCCCCAAAACATTCAGTACTTC.

The gene calls are TRBV5-4 and TRBJ2-5, with 12 bases lining up with TRBD2. The CDR3 has 15 amino acids. With 3 bases clipped from V and 5 bases from J, the junction kept 5 bases outside the gene matches. CDR1 SGHNT and CDR2 YYREEE come from the germline V gene (reference sequence). CDR3: CASSSSGREGETQYF. DNA of the CDR3: TGTGCCAGCAGCTCTAGCGGGAGGGAGGGTGAGACCCAGTACTTC.

The rearrangement uses TRBV28 and TRBJ1-4, with D tentatively TRBD1 (6 bases). The CDR3 is 14 amino acids. The germline CDR1 and CDR2 sequences are MDHEN and SYDVKM. The germline V and J ends were trimmed by 3 bases and 3 bases, with 8 bases remaining between them. The CDR3, as DNA: TGTGCCAGCAGTTTTGCAGGGGCTAATGAAAAACTGTTTTTT. It yields the protein CASSFAGANEKLFF.

The V and J genes are TRBV27 and TRBJ2-6; TRBD1 or TRBD2 may be the D gene (6 bases each). The V end was cut by 1 base, the J end by 0 bases, with 10 bases between. The length of the CDR3 is 17 residues. Germline CDR1 MNHEY, CDR2 SMNVEV (reference sequence). CDR3 in DNA: TGTGCCAGCAGTTTATTTGGGGGGCTCTCTGGGGCCAACGTCCTGACTTTC. It encodes CASSLFGGLSGANVLTF.

The chain has TRBV6-1 and TRBJ2-7; 12 bases fit TRBD2. The germline CDR1 and CDR2 sequences are MNHNS and SASEGT. V was clipped by 5 bases and J by 5 bases; unmatched bases: 7. The CDR3 consists of 15 residues. CDR3 amino acids: CASSLTSGRPHEQYF. The DNA for the CDR3 is TGTGCCAGCAGTCTTACTAGCGGGAGGCCCCACGAGCAGTACTTC.

The rearrangement uses TRBV19 and TRBJ2-3; D gene unclear. The germline V and J ends were trimmed by 7 bases and 0 bases, with 8 bases remaining between them. Germline V gives CDR1 LNHDA, CDR2 SQIVND (reference sequence). This CDR3 region has 13 residues. The CDR3, as DNA: TGTGCCAGTATTGATAGGAGCACAGATACGCAGTATTTT. It encodes CASIDRSTDTQYF.

J is TRBJ2-1 and V is TRBV6-4, with 10 positions matching TRBD2. This CDR3 is 16 amino acids long. The germline V gene encodes CDR1 MRHNA and CDR2 SNTAGT. The V gene end was trimmed by 6 bases and the J gene end by 4 bases; junction bases not matched to a gene: 9. Here the CDR3 DNA reads TGTGCCAGCAGGGGACGAAAGCGGGAGGGATACAATGAGCAGTTCTTC. It codes for CASRGRKREGYNEQFF.

The chain carries TRBV6-1 and TRBJ2-7, with 9 bases that match TRBD1. Germline V CDR1 and CDR2: MNHNS, SASEGT. The V gene end was trimmed by 4 bases and the J gene end by 3 bases; junction bases not matched to a gene: 1. CDR3 length: 13 amino acids. Here the CDR3 DNA reads TGTGCCAGCAGTGGGACAGGGGACTACGAGCAGTACTTC. It encodes CASSGTGDYEQYF.

The V gene is TRBV2, the J gene TRBJ2-1; 12 nucleotides align to TRBD2. The CDR3 is made up of 16 amino acids. The germline V gene encodes CDR1 SNHLY and CDR2 FYNNEI. After removal of 6 bases from V and 0 bases from J, the junction contained 3 bases not matched to a gene. CDR3 coding DNA: TGTGCCAGCAGCAGGGGACTAGCGGGCTCCTACAATGAGCAGTTCTTC. Its protein product is CASSRGLAGSYNEQFF.

The chain recombines TRBV5-1 with TRBJ2-5; D possibly corresponds to TRBD1 (5 bases). Germline V gene sequence: CDR1 SGHRS, CDR2 YFSETQ. V was trimmed by 4 bases and J by 0 bases, leaving 19 bases between them. This CDR3 comprises 17 residues. The CDR3 loop reads CASSPEGAGPYQETQYF. CDR3 coding DNA: TGCGCCAGCAGCCCGGAAGGGGCAGGACCGTACCAAGAGACCCAGTACTTC.

The count of this clone is one. V gene TRBV5-1 combines with J gene TRBJ2-2; 9 bases map to TRBD1. The J segment lost 9 bases and the V segment lost 4 bases, leaving 10 bases of the junction unmatched. The CDR3 is made up of 15 amino acids. Per the germline V gene, CDR1 is SGHRS and CDR2 is YFSETQ. The CDR3 DNA reads TGCGCCAGCAGCCACCTTGAACAGGGGGCCCGGGAGCTGTTTTTT. Amino acids: CASSHLEQGARELFF.

This chain connects TRBV27 to TRBJ2-1; TRBD2 might be the D (5 bases). V lost 6 bases to trimming and J lost 7 bases, with 16 bases between them. CDR3 length equals 14 residues. Germline V lookup: CDR1 MNHEY, CDR2 SMNVEV (reference sequence). Here the CDR3 reads CASRVRTPGNEQFF. The CDR3 nucleotides are TGTGCCAGCAGGGTGAGGACCCCGGGGAATGAGCAGTTCTTC.